The 19 T cell receptor beta chains below all came from one sample that was sequenced in a study of blood T cell repertoires in COVID-19. The repertoire was sequenced with immunoSEQ multiplex PCR; TCRdb's copy has only in-frame clones and lacks some. The data show some 120,000 clones, roughly 87% seen once. Sequenced: peripheral blood. The receptors derive from an older man with active or convalescent COVID-19.

V and J are TRBV10-3 and TRBJ1-5; D gene ambiguous. V gave up 8 bases and J gave up 5 bases, with 13 bases separating them. CDR3 length: 13 residues. Germline V CDR1 and CDR2: ENHRY, SYGVKD. Written as DNA, the CDR3 is TGTGCCATCGGAGCAGTTTCTTATCAGCCCCAGCATTTT. Translating gives CAIGAVSYQPQHF.

The gene calls are TRBV7-7 and TRBJ2-5; 9 bases align to TRBD1. CDR1 is SSHAT, CDR2 FNYEAQ, per germline (reference sequence). With 1 base clipped from V and 5 bases from J, the junction kept 5 bases outside the gene matches. CDR3 length equals 15 residues. The DNA of the CDR3 is TGTGCCAGCAGCTTAGGGGGACAGGGAGGGGAGACCCAGTACTTC. The encoded protein is CASSLGGQGGETQYF. The full variable domain, rest sourced from reference TRBV7-7 and TRBJ2-5, is GAGVSQSPRYKVTKRGQDVTLRCDPISSHATLYWYQQALGQGPEFLTYFNYEAQPDKSGLPSDRFSAERPEGSISTLTIQRTEQRDSAMYRCASSLGGQGGETQYFGPGTRLLVL.

This clone is a singleton in its sample. The rearrangement links TRBV30 to TRBJ2-3; 12 nucleotides line up with TRBD2. In germline, CDR1 is GTSNPN, CDR2 SVGIG (reference sequence). The CDR3 loop spans 17 amino acids. V lost 2 bases and J lost 4; bases outside the gene matches: 10. The CDR3 nucleotides are TGTGCCTGGAGTCCCACGGGGCTAGCGGGAGGGGCAGATACGCAGTATTTT. Translated: CAWSPTGLAGGADTQYF. Full variable domain (remainder filled in from reference TRBV30 and TRBJ2-3): SQTIHQWPATLVQPVGSPLSLECTVEGTSNPNLYWYRQAAGRGLQLLFYSVGIGQISSEVPQNLSASRPQDRQFILSSKKLLLSDSGFYLCAWSPTGLAGGADTQYFGPGTRLTVL.

This chain uses TRBV19 with TRBJ1-6; D gene ambiguous. CDR3 length: 15 amino acids. With 4 bases removed from V and 4 bases from J, the gap between germline ends came to 11 bases. The V gene's germline CDR1 is LNHDA and CDR2 SQIVND (reference sequence). CDR3 sequence reads: CASSTGMGYNSPLHF. CDR3 DNA: TGTGCCAGTAGTACGGGAATGGGTTATAATTCACCCCTCCACTTT.

This clone has just a few counts. V gene TRBV27 combines with J gene TRBJ2-5; possibly TRBD1 for D (7 bases). The CDR3 has 14 residues. Looked up from germline, CDR1 is MNHEY and CDR2 is SMNVEV (reference sequence). V lost 2 bases and J lost 6, with 13 bases in between. The CDR3 nucleotides are TGTGCCAGCAGTTTACAGGGGGGCGCGCAGACCCAGTACTTC. This translates into CASSLQGGAQTQYF.

This clone came up a few times. The V gene is TRBV28, the J gene TRBJ1-5, with D unclear. Germline values: CDR1 MDHEN, CDR2 SYDVKM. The length of the CDR3 is 16 residues. The V end lost 2 bases, the J end lost 0 bases, and 11 bases lay between the germline ends. The CDR3 region has the DNA TGTGCCAGCAGTTTAGCGGCTGGGTATAGCAATCAGCCCCAGCATTTT. Its protein is CASSLAAGYSNQPQHF.

This chain joins TRBV19 and TRBJ1-4; 8 bases are a match to TRBD1. From germline, CDR1 is LNHDA and CDR2 SQIVND (reference sequence). V shed 6 bases and J 10 bases; nucleotides not matched to a gene: 1. The CDR3 contains 11 residues. The CDR3 DNA reads as TGTGCCAGTAGCGACAGGGGAAAACTGTTTTTT. Translating gives CASSDRGKLFF.

The sample holds one count of this clone. The chain couples TRBV11-2 to TRBJ2-2; 8 nucleotides agree with TRBD2. The trim removed 5 bases at V and 5 bases at J, leaving 13 bases unmatched. Per the germline V gene, CDR1 is SGHAT and CDR2 is FQNNGV. CDR3 size: 17 residues. CDR3 region: CASSPRHGASGTGELFF. The CDR3 DNA is TGTGCCAGCAGCCCCCGCCATGGGGCTAGCGGGACCGGGGAGCTGTTTTTT. Full variable domain (remainder filled in from reference TRBV11-2 and TRBJ2-2): EAGVAQSPRYKIIEKRQSVAFWCNPISGHATLYWYQQILGQGPKLLIQFQNNGVVDDSQLPKDRFSAERLKGVDSTLKIQPAKLEDSAVYLCASSPRHGASGTGELFFGEGSRLTVL.

This chain links TRBV11-3 with TRBJ2-3; the D gene is possibly TRBD1 (6 bases). V lost 3 bases and J lost 4, with 14 bases in between. This CDR3 spans 15 amino acids. CDR1 and CDR2 from the germline V gene are SGHNT and YENEEA. CDR3 protein: CASSFSTGYSDTQYF. The DNA for the CDR3 is TGTGCCAGCAGCTTCTCTACAGGGTACTCAGATACGCAGTATTTT.

The rearrangement uses TRBV21-1 and TRBJ1-3; TRBD1 was called by the table and not checked on the DNA. TRBV21-1 is a documented pseudogene. The length of the CDR3 is 17 residues. The CDR3 here is CASSNPGAGYSGNTIYF. The CDR3, as DNA: TGTGCCAGCAGCAATCCTGGTGCAGGATACTCTGGAAACACCATATATTTT.

The chain employs TRBV5-6 and TRBJ2-5, with D tentatively TRBD2 (5 bases). The CDR3 sequence is 13 residues long. Germline V CDR1 and CDR2: SGHDT, YYEEEE. V lost 4 bases and J lost 3, with 10 bases in between. The CDR3 sequence: CASSQVGEETQYF. In DNA form, the CDR3 reads TGTGCCAGCAGCCAGGTCGGGGAAGAGACCCAGTACTTC.

V gene TRBV28 combines with J gene TRBJ1-2, with TRBD1 as a possible D gene (5 bases). V shed 6 bases and J shed 7 bases, with 18 bases lying between them. This CDR3 has 14 residues. The V gene's germline CDR1 is MDHEN and CDR2 SYDVKM. In DNA, the CDR3 is TGTGCCAGCAGCCACCTTCCGCGGGGGGGTGGCTACACCTTC. Translating gives CASSHLPRGGGYTF.

The CDR3 DNA sequence: TGTGCCAGCAGCTCCGCCCCGGGACAGGGTAACACCGGGGAGCTGTTTTTT. Residues: CASSSAPGQGNTGELFF. The chain employs TRBV7-8 and TRBJ2-2, with TRBD1 matching 9 bases. The CDR3 runs to 17 residues. CDR1 and CDR2 from the germline V gene are SGHVS and FQNEAQ. J gave up 2 bases and V 4 bases, and 8 bases lay outside the gene matches.

J is TRBJ2-7 and V is TRBV2, with 8 bases identical to TRBD2. Germline CDR1 reads SNHLY; CDR2 reads FYNNEI. The CDR3 extends over 13 amino acids. V was pared by 0 bases and J by 12 bases, with 7 bases of the junction left unmatched. The DNA of the CDR3 is TGTGCCAGCAGTGAAGCCCGGGAGGGACGGGGGTACTTC. This sequence encodes CASSEAREGRGYF.

J is TRBJ1-1 and V is TRBV6-2 or TRBV6-3; TRBD1 matches 7 bases. Trimming removed 4 bases from V and 0 bases from J; junction bases left unmatched: 11. The CDR3 sequence is 17 residues long. Germline assignment: CDR1 MNHEY and CDR2 SVGEGT. This chain's CDR3 is CASSSNLLGQMNTEAFF. For the CDR3, the DNA is TGTGCCAGCAGTTCTAATCTACTGGGACAGATGAACACTGAAGCTTTCTTT.

This sequence joins TRBV28 and TRBJ1-2, with 8 bases matching TRBD1. Germline V gene sequence: CDR1 MDHEN, CDR2 SYDVKM. J lost 2 bases, V lost 5 bases, and 7 bases had no gene match. The CDR3 spans 15 residues. CDR3 coding DNA: TGTGCCAGCAGTCCTACGGGACAGGAGAACTATGGCTACACCTTC. Translation gives CASSPTGQENYGYTF.

The chain combines TRBV21-1 with TRBJ2-6; the table calls TRBD1, which could not be checked here. TRBV21-1 is assigned pseudogene status. This CDR3 comprises 18 residues. The CDR3 loop is CASSAPETGGYGANVLTF. The CDR3 DNA reads TGTGCCAGCAGCGCTCCGGAGACAGGGGGGTATGGGGCCAACGTCCTGACTTTC.

There are a few counts of this clone. This chain links TRBV14 with TRBJ2-7; 15 nucleotides line up with TRBD2. The CDR3 covers 20 residues. Trimming at V came to 3 bases and at J to 4 bases, leaving 16 bases not matched to a gene. Germline V CDR1 and CDR2: SGHDN, FVKESK. The CDR3 protein is CASSQGLAGGLFPRLYEQYF. Here the CDR3 DNA reads TGTGCCAGCAGCCAGGGACTAGCGGGAGGCCTTTTCCCCCGGTTATACGAGCAGTACTTC.

The rearrangement links TRBV19 to TRBJ2-2; maybe TRBD1 (6 bases). The CDR3 loop spans 16 amino acids. Germline CDR1 is LNHDA and CDR2 is SQIVND (reference sequence). V lost 5 bases, J lost 0 bases, and 13 bases lay in between. CDR3 DNA: TGTGCCAGTAGTCCCCCCGGGACACCGAACACCGGGGAGCTGTTTTTT. Translating it yields CASSPPGTPNTGELFF.